This T cell receptor beta chain emerged from a study of early T cells in non-severe SARS-CoV-2 infection. Each CDR3 protein gets one entry after TCRdb re-called the 5' RACE reads with MiXCR. Among under 45,000 distinct CDR3 sequences listed, less than 6.5% were seen once. This clonotype has a handful of counts. The CDR3 has 14 residues. The V and J ends lost 1 base and 2 bases respectively, with 9 bases between them. Per the germline V gene, CDR1 is LNHNV and CDR2 is YYDKDF (reference sequence). This sample comprised whole blood, obtained at baseline. The sequence derives from an adult who was a healthcare worker with PCR-confirmed SARS-CoV-2 infection or an uninfected control (not recorded which). The J gene is TRBJ2-7, the V gene TRBV15; no reliable D call. The CDR3 reads CATSRASPTYEQYF. The CDR3 region has the DNA TGTGCCACCAGCAGAGCCAGCCCGACCTACGAGCAGTACTTC.